One sample yielded the 32 T cell receptor beta chains listed below, sequenced in a study of control samples from healthy donors and cancer patients. Here immunoSEQ multiplex PCR was the method, and the copy in TCRdb shows in-frame clones only, minus some. The repertoire holds 100,000 to 120,000 clones, with under 90% as singletons. The sample was blood. The receptors were gathered from a woman between 50 and 59 years old in good health.

The gene calls are TRBV6-5 and TRBJ2-2; 9 bases align to TRBD2. Germline CDR1 MNHEY, CDR2 SVGAGI. The CDR3 consists of 14 residues. The V segment lost 6 bases and the J segment 7 bases; nucleotides outside the gene matches: 6. CDR3 protein: CASRLMTSGGELFF. The CDR3 DNA reads TGTGCCAGCAGGTTGATGACTAGCGGCGGGGAGCTGTTTTTT.

This clone appeared a few times. The chain employs TRBV7-8 and TRBJ2-3; D is ambiguous. V lost 3 bases, J lost 7 bases, and 17 bases lay in between. The CDR3 is 15 residues long. Germline V gene lookup returns CDR1 SGHVS and CDR2 FQNEAQ. The CDR3 sequence: CASSFGAQTPNTQYF. The CDR3 region has the DNA TGTGCCAGCAGCTTCGGTGCGCAAACGCCAAATACGCAGTATTTT.

The gene calls are TRBV6-5 and TRBJ2-5, with D unresolved. CDR1 MNHEY and CDR2 SVGAGI come from the germline V gene. V lost 4 bases and J 7 bases, leaving 16 bases between the germline ends. This CDR3 contains 14 residues. CDR3 amino acids: CASSSAFGFGTQYF. DNA of the CDR3: TGTGCCAGCAGTTCGGCCTTTGGGTTCGGGACCCAGTACTTC.

The chain uses TRBV5-1 and TRBJ1-1; D is unclear. In germline, CDR1 is SGHRS, CDR2 YFSETQ. Trimming removed 0 bases from V and 2 bases from J, with 11 bases in between. This CDR3 spans 15 amino acids. The CDR3 DNA follows: TGCGCCAGCAGCTTGGATTCCGGGATCAACACTGAAGCTTTCTTT. Translating it yields CASSLDSGINTEAFF.

A single count supports this clone. The rearrangement uses TRBV5-6 and TRBJ2-1, with 14 bases fitting TRBD2. The CDR3 length is 16 residues. The V gene end was trimmed by 2 bases and the J gene end by 4 bases; junction bases not matched to a gene: 2. The V gene's germline CDR1 is SGHDT and CDR2 YYEEEE. CDR3 sequence (DNA): TGTGCCAGCAGCTTTAGACTAGCGGGGGGGTACAATGAGCAGTTCTTC. It yields the protein CASSFRLAGGYNEQFF.

V is TRBV20-1 and J is TRBJ2-1, with unresolved D. Germline V gene lookup returns CDR1 DFQATT and CDR2 SNEGSKA (reference sequence). Between the trimmed V and J ends, which lost 6 bases and 4 bases, there was a span of 4 bases. The CDR3 loop spans 10 amino acids. The CDR3 sequence: CSAQYNEQFF. In DNA, the CDR3 is TGCAGTGCGCAATACAATGAGCAGTTCTTC.

This chain connects TRBV20-1 to TRBJ1-1, with unresolved D. Germline V gene sequence: CDR1 DFQATT, CDR2 SNEGSKA (reference sequence). The CDR3 extends over 10 amino acids. CDR3 DNA: TGCACACGGCACTTTACTGAAGCTTTCTTT. Translation: CTRHFTEAFF.

This clone was seen a single time. The J gene is TRBJ2-2, the V gene TRBV21-1; the D call TRBD2 from the table was never checked on the DNA. TRBV21-1 is deemed a pseudogene. The CDR3 has 21 residues. CDR3 sequence (DNA): TGTGCCAGCAGCAAATTGGGACTAGCGGGAGTTTTATCGGGGGATGCCGGGGAGCTGTTTTTT. Its protein is CASSKLGLAGVLSGDAGELFF.

This clone was seen a handful of times. This chain connects TRBV4-2 to TRBJ1-2, with D possibly matching TRBD1 (5 bases). This CDR3 contains 15 residues. V was shortened by 1 base and J by 8 bases, with 17 bases between the two germline ends. Germline values: CDR1 LGHNA, CDR2 YNFKEQ. The CDR3 reads CASSQGAEGVSGYTF. CDR3 sequence (DNA): TGTGCCAGCAGCCAAGGGGCAGAAGGGGTATCAGGCTACACCTTC.

The chain links TRBV7-3 to TRBJ2-7, with TRBD2 identical over 10 bases. V shed 1 base and J 3 bases; nucleotides not matched to a gene: 6. There are 16 residues in the CDR3. Germline CDR1 SGHTA, CDR2 FQGTGA. This CDR3 reads CASSLKSAGGIYEQYF. The CDR3 DNA follows: TGTGCCAGCAGCTTAAAATCAGCGGGGGGGATCTACGAGCAGTACTTC.

The chain joins TRBV18 to TRBJ1-5; TRBD1 matches 12 bases. The CDR3 is 17 residues long. V was pared by 8 bases and J by 1 base, with 9 bases of the junction left unmatched. CDR1 KGHSH and CDR2 LQKENI come from the germline V gene. For the CDR3, the DNA is TGTGCCAGCACTCCCAGCGGGACAGGGGGCAGCAATCAGCCCCAGCATTTT. Amino acids: CASTPSGTGGSNQPQHF.

The genes are TRBV27 and TRBJ2-3; maybe TRBD2 (5 bases). V was clipped by 4 bases and J by 4 bases, with 15 bases between them. Looked up from germline, CDR1 is MNHEY and CDR2 is SMNVEV (reference sequence). CDR3 size: 15 residues. CDR3 DNA: TGTGCCAGCAGTTCCCTCGGGGTTGGACCAGATACGCAGTATTTT. This codes for CASSSLGVGPDTQYF.

The chain employs TRBV11-2 and TRBJ1-1; D unclear. Germline CDR1 is SGHAT and CDR2 is FQNNGV. This CDR3 is 13 amino acids long. The V gene lost 7 bases and the J gene lost 1 base, with 10 bases spanning the gap. CDR3 loop: CASTRRWNTEAFF. The CDR3 DNA sequence: TGTGCCAGCACCCGGAGGTGGAACACTGAAGCTTTCTTT. The variable domain in full, with the rest retrieved from reference TRBV11-2 and TRBJ1-1, is EAGVAQSPRYKIIEKRQSVAFWCNPISGHATLYWYQQILGQGPKLLIQFQNNGVVDDSQLPKDRFSAERLKGVDSTLKIQPAKLEDSAVYLCASTRRWNTEAFFGQGTRLTVV.

This rearrangement joins TRBV19 to TRBJ2-7, with TRBD1 matching 10 bases. The CDR3 sequence is 14 residues long. The germline CDR1 and CDR2 sequences are LNHDA and SQIVND (reference sequence). Trimming at V came to 8 bases and at J to 6 bases, leaving 10 bases not matched to a gene. The CDR3 protein is CASGPGQGYGEQYF. CDR3 nucleotides: TGTGCCAGTGGTCCGGGACAGGGGTACGGCGAGCAGTACTTC.

CDR3 loop: CASSLLGFIEGGYTF. In DNA, the CDR3 is TGTGCCAGCAGCTTGTTAGGGTTTATTGAAGGTGGCTACACCTTC. This rearrangement joins TRBV5-6 to TRBJ1-2; no clear D gene. This CDR3 region has 15 residues. CDR1 is SGHDT, CDR2 YYEEEE, per germline. Trimming stripped 1 base from V and 7 bases from J, with 17 bases between. Drawing the rest from reference TRBV5-6 and TRBJ1-2, the complete variable domain is DAGVTQSPTHLIKTRGQQVTLRCSPKSGHDTVSWYQQALGQGPQFIFQYYEEEERQRGNFPDRFSGHQFPNYSSELNVNALLLGDSALYLCASSLLGFIEGGYTFGSGTRLTVV.

The rearrangement links TRBV19 to TRBJ2-7; 7 bases align to TRBD1. Germline lookup yields CDR1 LNHDA and CDR2 SQIVND (reference sequence). V dropped 4 bases and J dropped 3; count of bases not matched to a gene: 3. The CDR3 contains 13 residues. The CDR3 region is CASSTGQNYEQYF. The CDR3 DNA reads TGTGCCAGTAGTACGGGACAGAACTACGAGCAGTACTTC.

This rearrangement joins TRBV28 to TRBJ1-5; D is perhaps TRBD1 (6 bases). Trimming removed 8 bases at V and 3 bases at J, with 14 bases between. The CDR3 is 14 amino acids. Germline-derived CDR1 and CDR2 are MDHEN and SYDVKM. CDR3: CASVPGQVNQPQHF. The CDR3 nucleotides are TGTGCCAGCGTGCCGGGACAAGTCAATCAGCCCCAGCATTTT.

The chain links TRBV6-5 to TRBJ1-2; possible D gene TRBD1, 5 bases. V lost 4 bases, J lost 1 base, and 7 bases lay in between. Germline values: CDR1 MNHEY, CDR2 SVGAGI. The CDR3 contains 13 residues. CDR3 nucleotides: TGTGCCAGCAGTTTGACAGTTAACTATGGCTACACCTTC. It codes for CASSLTVNYGYTF.

The CDR3 region is CASSEAPSEQYF. The CDR3 region has the DNA TGTGCCAGCAGTGAAGCCCCCTCCGAGCAGTACTTC. The V gene is TRBV2, the J gene TRBJ2-7, with D unclear. This CDR3 has 12 amino acids. The germline CDR1 and CDR2 sequences are SNHLY and FYNNEI. V lost 0 bases and J lost 6, with 6 bases in between.

This clone was observed a handful of times. The chain is built from TRBV19 and TRBJ2-4; 9 bases line up with TRBD1. Germline V gives CDR1 LNHDA, CDR2 SQIVND (reference sequence). CDR3 length equals 16 residues. The junction had 7 bases not matched to a gene; V was cut back by 1 base and J by 6 bases. The CDR3 nucleotides read TGTGCCAGTAGTATAGGGACAGGGGCGTCGGGAAACATTCAGTACTTC. Translation: CASSIGTGASGNIQYF.

The rearrangement joins TRBV6-5 to TRBJ2-1; D tentatively reads TRBD1 or TRBD2 (5 bases each). Germline V gene lookup returns CDR1 MNHEY and CDR2 SVGAGI. CDR3 size: 12 residues. The V gene lost 6 bases and the J gene lost 6 bases, with 9 bases spanning the gap. The chain's CDR3 is CASRGDGNEQFF. CDR3 nucleotide sequence: TGTGCCAGCAGAGGGGACGGCAATGAGCAGTTCTTC.

The chain joins TRBV7-9 to TRBJ1-2; possibly TRBD1 for D (5 bases). The CDR3 has 13 amino acids. The V and J ends lost 5 bases and 4 bases respectively, with 11 bases between them. Germline CDR1 is SEHNR and CDR2 is FQNEAQ (reference sequence). CDR3 amino acids: CASSRDSSYGYTF. The CDR3 nucleotides read TGTGCCAGCAGCAGGGACTCTAGCTATGGCTACACCTTC.

CDR3 nucleotides: TGTGCCACCAGCAAAGACAGGGGAGTCGATCAGCCCCAGCATTTT. Protein sequence: CATSKDRGVDQPQHF. The rearrangement uses TRBV15 and TRBJ1-5; 8 bases map to TRBD1. The CDR3 loop spans 15 amino acids. Germline CDR1 and CDR2: LNHNV and YYDKDF (reference sequence). Trimming took 4 bases from V and 5 from J; bases not matched to a gene: 7.

This clone was seen more than once but under ten times. The rearrangement uses TRBV3-1 (or the pseudogene TRBV3-2) and TRBJ2-1; D is undetermined. Looked up from germline, CDR1 is LGHDT and CDR2 is YNNKEL (reference sequence). V was shortened by 4 bases and J by 9 bases, with 22 bases between the two germline ends. The CDR3 has 16 amino acids. CDR3 sequence (DNA): TGTGCCAGCAGCCCGGGTGGGCAGCCAAGAGGCGGTGAGCAGTTCTTC. Its translation is CASSPGGQPRGGEQFF.

J is TRBJ1-3 and V is TRBV7-2, with D maybe TRBD1 (5 bases). CDR1 SGHTA and CDR2 FQGNSA come from the germline V gene. The CDR3 is 14 amino acids. The V and J ends lost 8 bases and 10 bases respectively, with 21 bases between them. DNA for the CDR3: TGTGCCAGCTCAGCCGGGGGGGGAGCCCGTACCATATATTTT. Amino acids: CASSAGGGARTIYF.

This clone was observed a handful of times. The rearrangement uses TRBV4-3 and TRBJ2-2; D unresolved. The CDR3 loop spans 13 amino acids. CDR1 and CDR2 from the germline V gene are LGHNA and YSLEER. Trimming took off 3 bases at V and 4 bases at J, with 6 bases between the two ends. DNA for the CDR3: TGCGCCAGCAGCCATCGTGCCACCGGGGAGCTGTTTTTT. Its translation is CASSHRATGELFF.

This rearrangement joins TRBV3-1 (or the pseudogene TRBV3-2) to TRBJ2-5; D may match TRBD1 or TRBD2 (5 bases each). V shed 7 bases and J shed 9 bases, with 18 bases lying between them. CDR1 is LGHDT, CDR2 YNNKEL, per germline (reference sequence). The CDR3 length is 13 residues. The CDR3 DNA sequence: TGTGCCAGCATCGCCAGAGGGCAAGGGGCCCAGTACTTC. Translated: CASIARGQGAQYF.

This clone was counted between two and nine times. The sample carries other DNA sequences with the same CDR3. The rearrangement joins TRBV6-2 or TRBV6-3 to TRBJ2-2; D is undetermined. The length of the CDR3 is 12 residues. V was trimmed by 4 bases and J by 0 bases, leaving 0 bases between them. The germline gives CDR1 MNHEY, CDR2 SVGEGT. CDR3 region: CASSSNTGELFF. CDR3 bases: TGTGCCAGCAGTTCGAACACCGGGGAGCTGTTTTTT.

The chain has TRBV27 and TRBJ1-4; TRBD1 agrees at 12 bases. The CDR3 consists of 17 residues. V lost 5 bases to trimming and J lost 1 base; unmatched junction nucleotides: 5. Germline CDR1 reads MNHEY; CDR2 reads SMNVEV (reference sequence). The CDR3 nucleotides read TGTGCCAGCAGTGGGGGACAGGGGGCCCTAACTAATGAAAAACTGTTTTTT. Translating gives CASSGGQGALTNEKLFF.

V is TRBV5-4 and J is TRBJ2-7; the D is unclear. Trimming took off 3 bases at V and 4 bases at J, with 8 bases between the two ends. Germline values: CDR1 SGHNT, CDR2 YYREEE (reference sequence). This CDR3 is 12 amino acids long. CDR3 coding DNA: TGTGCCAGCAGCTCCGACGGGTACGAGCAGTACTTC. It encodes CASSSDGYEQYF.

The chain employs TRBV5-1 and TRBJ2-7, with D tentatively TRBD1 or TRBD2 (5 bases each). V lost 4 bases and J 5 bases, leaving 16 bases between the germline ends. The CDR3 totals 14 residues. Germline V lookup: CDR1 SGHRS, CDR2 YFSETQ. The CDR3: CASSVMGPGNEQYF. The CDR3 DNA reads TGCGCCAGCAGCGTGATGGGGCCGGGGAACGAGCAGTACTTC.

The V and J genes are TRBV29-1 and TRBJ1-1; D call uncertain. CDR1 and CDR2 (germline): SQVTM, ANQGSEA. This CDR3 spans 12 amino acids. The germline V and J ends were trimmed by 4 bases and 5 bases, with 11 bases remaining between them. The CDR3, as DNA: TGCAGCGTTGTCGAGGTAGGAACTGAAGCTTTCTTT. Protein product: CSVVEVGTEAFF.